The clone carrying this T cell receptor (beta chain) was detected once. Its antigen is undetermined. The data derive from a study of shared clonotypes between healthy human individuals. Those who donated, Caucasian adults without exception, all lived in Nashville, Tennessee. The CDR3 has 16 amino acids. The germline V gene encodes CDR1 PRHDT and CDR2 FYEKMQ (reference sequence). V lost 5 bases, J lost 9 bases, and 23 bases lay in between. TCRdb's table, derived via immunoSEQ multiplex PCR, lists solely in-frame clones and lacks some. This table holds hundreds of thousands of clones, around 74% found once. Study results and caveats: Unshared clonotypes carried lower generation probabilities than those common to all four donors.

Sequenced sample: memory CD4+ T cells sorted from blood. Noted subset: CD45RA-negative fraction. The chain employs TRBV13 and TRBJ2-1, with D possibly TRBD2 on 6 matching bases. The clonotype comes from a woman aged 30 to 39 in good health. CDR3 protein: CASSPPGPFGGAEQFF. The CDR3 nucleotides read TGTGCCAGCAGCCCCCCGGGGCCCTTCGGCGGGGCTGAGCAGTTCTTC.